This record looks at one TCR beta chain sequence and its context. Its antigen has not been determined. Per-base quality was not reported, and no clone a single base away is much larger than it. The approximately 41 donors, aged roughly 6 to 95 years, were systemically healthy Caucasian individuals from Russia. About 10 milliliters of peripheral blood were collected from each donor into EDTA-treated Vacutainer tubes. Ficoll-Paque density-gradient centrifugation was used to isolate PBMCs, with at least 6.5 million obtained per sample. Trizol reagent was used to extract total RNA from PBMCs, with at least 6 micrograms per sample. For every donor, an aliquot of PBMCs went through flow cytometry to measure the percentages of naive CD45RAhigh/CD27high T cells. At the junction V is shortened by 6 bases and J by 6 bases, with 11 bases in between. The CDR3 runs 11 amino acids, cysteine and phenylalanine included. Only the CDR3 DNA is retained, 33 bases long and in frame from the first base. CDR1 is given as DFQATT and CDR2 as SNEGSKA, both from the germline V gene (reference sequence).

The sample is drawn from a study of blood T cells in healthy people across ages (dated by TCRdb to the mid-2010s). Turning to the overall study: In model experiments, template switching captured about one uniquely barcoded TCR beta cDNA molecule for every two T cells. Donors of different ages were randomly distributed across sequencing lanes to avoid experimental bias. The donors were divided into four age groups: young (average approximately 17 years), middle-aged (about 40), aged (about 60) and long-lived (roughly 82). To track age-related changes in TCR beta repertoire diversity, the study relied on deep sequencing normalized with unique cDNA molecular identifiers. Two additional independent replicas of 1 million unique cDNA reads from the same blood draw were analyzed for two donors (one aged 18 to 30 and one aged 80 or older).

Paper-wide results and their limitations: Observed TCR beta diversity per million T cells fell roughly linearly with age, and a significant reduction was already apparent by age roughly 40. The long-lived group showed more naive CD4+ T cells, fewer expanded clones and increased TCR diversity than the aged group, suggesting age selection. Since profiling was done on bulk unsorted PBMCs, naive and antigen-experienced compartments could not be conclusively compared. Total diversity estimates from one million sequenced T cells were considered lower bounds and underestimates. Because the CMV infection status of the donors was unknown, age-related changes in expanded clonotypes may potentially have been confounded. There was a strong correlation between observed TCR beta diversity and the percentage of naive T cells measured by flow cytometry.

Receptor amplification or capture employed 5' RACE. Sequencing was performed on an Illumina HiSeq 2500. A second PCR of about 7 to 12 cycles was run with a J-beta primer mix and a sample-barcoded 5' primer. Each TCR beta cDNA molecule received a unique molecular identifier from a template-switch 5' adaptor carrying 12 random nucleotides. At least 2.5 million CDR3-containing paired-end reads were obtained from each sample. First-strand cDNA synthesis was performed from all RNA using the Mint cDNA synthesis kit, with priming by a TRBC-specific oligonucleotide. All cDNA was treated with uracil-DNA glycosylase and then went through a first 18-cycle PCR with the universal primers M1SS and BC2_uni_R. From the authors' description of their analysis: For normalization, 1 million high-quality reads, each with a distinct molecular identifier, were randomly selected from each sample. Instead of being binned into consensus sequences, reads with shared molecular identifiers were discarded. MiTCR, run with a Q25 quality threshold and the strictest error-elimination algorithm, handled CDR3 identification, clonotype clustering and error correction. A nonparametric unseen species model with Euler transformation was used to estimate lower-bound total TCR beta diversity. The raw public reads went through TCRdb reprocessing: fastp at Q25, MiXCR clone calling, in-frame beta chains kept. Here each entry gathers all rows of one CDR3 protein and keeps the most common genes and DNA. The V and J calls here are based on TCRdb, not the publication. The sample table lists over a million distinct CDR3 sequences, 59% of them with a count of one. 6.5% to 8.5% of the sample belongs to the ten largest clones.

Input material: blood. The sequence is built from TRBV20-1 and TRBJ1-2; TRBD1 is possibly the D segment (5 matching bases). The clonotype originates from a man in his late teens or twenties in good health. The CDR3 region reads CSAQGNDGYTF. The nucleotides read TGCAGTGCCCAGGGAAACGATGGCTACACCTTC.